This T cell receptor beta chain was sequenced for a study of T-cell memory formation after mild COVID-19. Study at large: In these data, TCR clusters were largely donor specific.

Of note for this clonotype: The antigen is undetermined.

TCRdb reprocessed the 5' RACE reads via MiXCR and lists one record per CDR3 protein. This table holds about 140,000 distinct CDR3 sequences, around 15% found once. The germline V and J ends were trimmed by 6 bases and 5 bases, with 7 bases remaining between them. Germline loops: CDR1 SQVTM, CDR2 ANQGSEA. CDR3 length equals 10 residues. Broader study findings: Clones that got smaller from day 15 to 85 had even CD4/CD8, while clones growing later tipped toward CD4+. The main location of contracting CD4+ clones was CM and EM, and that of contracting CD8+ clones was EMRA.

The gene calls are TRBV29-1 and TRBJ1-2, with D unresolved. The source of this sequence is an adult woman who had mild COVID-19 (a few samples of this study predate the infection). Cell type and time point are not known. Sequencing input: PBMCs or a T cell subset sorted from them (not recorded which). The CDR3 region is CSVALYGYTF. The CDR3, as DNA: TGCAGCGTAGCCTTATATGGCTACACCTTC.